The present T cell receptor (beta chain) was sequenced within a study of shared T cell receptors in the human thymus. This clone was found once. Sequencing was performed with immunoSEQ multiplex PCR; in TCRdb, only in-frame clones are kept and a portion is missing. Here the sample spans about 660,000 clones, around nine tenths being singletons. These sequences were also reported in another study, on human thymus T cells. That source notes: Thymic tissue was derived from resections collected during corrective heart surgery. Repertoires sampled from thymus and blood appeared biased in V and J gene usage. What related research reported was that thymic repertoires overlapped highly among unrelated individuals.

Specimen: thymocytes. The TCR was taken from a boy under two years old with a congenital heart defect.

CDR3 DNA: TGTGCCAGCAGTTTGGGGGGAGGGCCGGGGGAGCAGTTCTTC. Residues: CASSLGGGPGEQFF. This rearrangement joins TRBV28 to TRBJ2-1; 7 bases fit TRBD2. The CDR3 sequence is 14 residues long. CDR1 and CDR2 from the germline V gene are MDHEN and SYDVKM. Trimming removed 3 bases from V and 10 bases from J; junction bases left unmatched: 9. The variable domain in full, completed from reference TRBV28 and TRBJ2-1, reads DVKVTQSSRYLVKRTGEKVFLECVQDMDHENMFWYRQDPGLGLRLIYFSYDVKMKEKGDIPEGYSVSREKKERFSLILESASTNQTSMYLCASSLGGGPGEQFFGPGTRLTVL.